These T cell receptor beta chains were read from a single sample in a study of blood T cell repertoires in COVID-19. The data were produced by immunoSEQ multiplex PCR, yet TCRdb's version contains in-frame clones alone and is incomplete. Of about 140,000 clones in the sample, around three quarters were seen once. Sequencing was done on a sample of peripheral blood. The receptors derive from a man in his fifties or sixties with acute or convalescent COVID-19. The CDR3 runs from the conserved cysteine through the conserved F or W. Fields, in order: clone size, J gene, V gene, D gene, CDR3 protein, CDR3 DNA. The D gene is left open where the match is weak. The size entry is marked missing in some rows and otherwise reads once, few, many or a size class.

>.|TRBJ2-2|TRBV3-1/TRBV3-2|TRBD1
CASSQGQGRYTGELFF
TGTGCCAGCAGCCAAGGACAGGGGCGTTACACCGGGGAGCTGTTTTTT
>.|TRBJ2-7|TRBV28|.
CATARNTGPISYEQYF
TGTGCCACCGCCCGGAATACAGGGCCCATTTCCTACGAGCAGTACTTC
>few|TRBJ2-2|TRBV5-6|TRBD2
CASSWTSTGELFF
TGTGCCAGCAGCTGGACTAGCACCGGGGAGCTGTTTTTT
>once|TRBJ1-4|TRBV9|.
CASSPTGLSEKLFF
TGTGCCAGCAGCCCAACAGGGTTAAGTGAAAAACTGTTTTTT
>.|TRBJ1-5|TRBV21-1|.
CARRTPERGQPQHF
TGTGCCAGGCGGACCCCTGAACGGGGACAGCCCCAGCATTTT
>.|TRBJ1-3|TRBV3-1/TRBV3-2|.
CASSQGSREDTIYF
TGTGCCAGCAGCCAAGGAAGCAGGGAGGACACCATATATTTT
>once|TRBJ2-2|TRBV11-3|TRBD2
CASSLDVAGGNTGELFF
TGTGCCAGCAGCTTAGATGTGGCGGGGGGAAACACCGGGGAGCTGTTTTTT
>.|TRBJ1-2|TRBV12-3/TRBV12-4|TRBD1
CASSPGTGNGYTF
TGTGCCAGCAGCCCCGGGACAGGCAATGGCTACACCTTC
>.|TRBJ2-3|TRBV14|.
CASSQEPDSRTDTQYF
TGTGCCAGCAGCCAAGAACCGGACAGCCGCACAGATACGCAGTATTTT
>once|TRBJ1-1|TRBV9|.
CASSVAPGGSGNTEAFF
TGTGCCAGCAGCGTAGCCCCGGGGGGCTCGGGGAACACTGAAGCTTTCTTT
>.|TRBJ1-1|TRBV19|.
CASSIGSAPGSQNTEAFF
TGTGCCAGTAGTATAGGGTCGGCTCCGGGGTCCCAAAACACTGAAGCTTTCTTT
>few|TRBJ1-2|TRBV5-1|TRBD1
CASRKNTGTGNYGYTF
TGCGCCAGCAGAAAAAACACCGGGACAGGGAACTATGGCTACACCTTC
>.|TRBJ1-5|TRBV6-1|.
CASSELQGRNQPQHF
TGTGCCAGCAGTGAATTACAGGGAAGAAATCAGCCCCAGCATTTT
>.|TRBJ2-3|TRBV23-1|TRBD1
CASRQGTDTQYF
TGCGCCAGCAGACAGGGGACAGATACGCAGTATTTT
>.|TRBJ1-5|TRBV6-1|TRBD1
CASSDRDRGLSNQPQHF
TGTGCCAGCAGTGACCGGGACAGGGGGCTTAGCAATCAGCCCCAGCATTTT
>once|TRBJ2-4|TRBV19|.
CASTKAGADIQYF
TGTGCCAGTACTAAGGCAGGGGCGGACATTCAGTACTTC
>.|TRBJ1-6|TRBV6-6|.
CASSYLEAGPLHF
TGTGCCAGCAGTTACCTTGAAGCAGGGCCCCTCCACTTT
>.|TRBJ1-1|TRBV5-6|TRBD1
CASSGRTGALMNTEAFF
TGTGCCAGCAGCGGAAGGACAGGGGCCCTCATGAACACTGAAGCTTTCTTT
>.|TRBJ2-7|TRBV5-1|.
CASSINRESYEQYF
TGCGCCAGCAGTATAAACAGGGAGTCCTACGAGCAGTACTTC
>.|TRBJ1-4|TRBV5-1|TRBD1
CASSSQGQGNEKLFF
TGCGCCAGCAGCTCCCAGGGACAGGGGAATGAAAAACTGTTTTTT
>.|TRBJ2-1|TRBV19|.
CASSILGGREFF
TGTGCCAGTAGTATATTAGGGGGAAGAGAGTTCTTC
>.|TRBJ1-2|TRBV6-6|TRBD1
CASSLQGNGGYTF
TGTGCCAGCAGCCTACAGGGGAATGGTGGCTACACCTTC
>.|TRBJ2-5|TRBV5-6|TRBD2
CASSQLLAGSETQYF
TGTGCCAGCAGTCAATTACTAGCGGGGTCCGAGACCCAGTACTTC
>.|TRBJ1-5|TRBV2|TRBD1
CASRGDSDNQPQHF
TGTGCCAGCAGGGGGGACAGTGACAATCAGCCCCAGCATTTT
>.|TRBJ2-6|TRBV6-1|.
CASSEDSSGANVLTF
TGTGCCAGCAGTGAAGACAGCTCTGGGGCCAACGTCCTGACTTTC
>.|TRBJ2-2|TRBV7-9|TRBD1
CASSFSGQGTNTGELFF
TGTGCCAGCAGTTTTTCCGGACAGGGAACGAACACCGGGGAGCTGTTTTTT
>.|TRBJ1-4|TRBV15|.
CATRKGDEKLFF
TGTGCCACCAGAAAAGGGGATGAAAAACTGTTTTTT
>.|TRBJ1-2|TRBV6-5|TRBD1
CASSWDRVHGYTF
TGTGCCAGCAGCTGGGACAGGGTTCATGGCTACACCTTC
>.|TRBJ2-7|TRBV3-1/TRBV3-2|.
CASSHTGSRPYEQYF
TGTGCCAGCAGCCACACAGGGTCCCGGCCATACGAGCAGTACTTC
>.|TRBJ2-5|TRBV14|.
CASSPLSGTLQETQYF
TGTGCCAGCAGCCCTCTCTCCGGGACTCTACAAGAGACCCAGTACTTC